What follows are 13 T cell receptor beta chains derived from one specimen sequenced in a study of shared clonotypes between healthy human individuals. Produced via immunoSEQ multiplex PCR; TCRdb's table is partial and in-frame only. Found here are under 1,100,000 clones, more than 75% of them singletons; the top ten hold 0.5% to 0.65%. Sequencing input: memory CD4+ T cells from PBMCs. Subset in this sample: CD45RA-negative fraction. Receptor source: a man aged 18 to 30 in good health. Some clones in this sample may be carry-over from other donors' samples.

The chain combines TRBV6-1 with TRBJ2-7, with D possibly being TRBD2 (5 bases). Germline V CDR1 and CDR2: MNHNS, SASEGT. The CDR3 loop spans 15 amino acids. Trimming shortened V by 3 bases and J by 2 bases, and 14 bases separated the two germline ends. DNA of the CDR3: TGTGCCAGCAGTGAGCGGGCTTACCAACCCTACGAGCAGTACTTC. As protein: CASSERAYQPYEQYF.

The chain is built from TRBV4-3 and TRBJ1-2, with D uncertain. The CDR3 length is 16 residues. V dropped 4 bases and J dropped 4 bases, with 19 bases sitting between them. Germline CDR1 and CDR2: LGHNA and YSLEER. The CDR3 DNA reads TGCGCCAGCAGCCCCACTGGGCCCTTTAGGGCCTATGGCTACACCTTC. It encodes CASSPTGPFRAYGYTF.

This clone came up many times. The rearrangement uses TRBV5-4 and TRBJ2-7; no definite D call. The CDR3 extends over 13 amino acids. Trimming stripped 1 base from V and 0 bases from J, with 5 bases between. CDR1 is SGHNT and CDR2 is YYREEE in the germline V gene (reference sequence). DNA for the CDR3: TGTGCCAGCAGCTTGCAGGACTCCTACGAGCAGTACTTC. Encoded protein: CASSLQDSYEQYF.

This rearrangement joins TRBV6-5 to TRBJ1-1, with TRBD1 matching over 12 bases. Germline-derived CDR1 and CDR2 are MNHEY and SVGAGI. The junction had 7 bases not matched to a gene; V was cut back by 10 bases and J by 4 bases. The CDR3 spans 14 residues. CDR3 DNA: TGTGCCACCGGGACAGGGGGCGAGGGCACTGAAGCTTTCTTT. Amino acid sequence: CATGTGGEGTEAFF.

The CDR3, as DNA: TGCAGCGTTGAACCGGGACAAGCGAACACTGAAGCTTTCTTT. Translated: CSVEPGQANTEAFF. This chain joins TRBV29-1 and TRBJ1-1, with D possibly matching TRBD1 (6 bases). Germline loops: CDR1 SQVTM, CDR2 ANQGSEA. CDR3 length: 14 amino acids. V lost 2 bases to trimming and J lost 1 base, with 11 bases between them.

The rearrangement uses TRBV6-6 and TRBJ2-5; TRBD1 matches 8 bases. Germline trimming cut 6 bases from V and 4 bases from J; bases unmatched to any gene: 7. The germline V gene encodes CDR1 MNHNY and CDR2 SVGAGI (reference sequence). This CDR3 has 14 amino acids. CDR3 sequence reads: CASSQGANVETQYF. The CDR3 nucleotides read TGTGCCAGCAGCCAGGGGGCGAACGTAGAGACCCAGTACTTC.

CDR3 sequence: CASSLRPQETQYF. CDR3 DNA sequence: TGTGCCAGCTCACTTCGGCCTCAAGAGACCCAGTACTTC. This chain joins TRBV18 and TRBJ2-5; no reliable D call. The CDR3 length is 13 residues. Germline CDR1 reads KGHSH; CDR2 reads LQKENI. The V and J ends lost 4 bases and 2 bases respectively, with 8 bases between them.

This chain links TRBV28 with TRBJ1-2; perhaps TRBD1 as D (6 bases). This CDR3 has 12 amino acids. V was shortened by 7 bases and J by 2 bases, with 8 bases between the two germline ends. Germline-derived CDR1 and CDR2 are MDHEN and SYDVKM. CDR3 region: CASMDRNYGYTF. Written as DNA, the CDR3 is TGTGCCAGCATGGACAGAAACTATGGCTACACCTTC.

This CDR3 reads CASSLVDRRDEQFF. The CDR3 DNA follows: TGTGCCAGCAGCTTAGTCGATAGGCGGGATGAGCAGTTCTTC. This rearrangement joins TRBV11-2 to TRBJ2-1, with D possibly TRBD2 on 5 matching bases. Deletions cut 1 base from V and 8 bases from J, with 12 bases between. Per germline, CDR1 SGHAT and CDR2 FQNNGV. This CDR3 is built from 14 residues.

The V and J genes are TRBV7-2 and TRBJ2-7; perhaps D is TRBD1 or TRBD2 (7 bases each). The length of the CDR3 is 14 residues. V gave up 5 bases and J gave up 4 bases, with 15 bases separating them. Germline V gene data show CDR1 as SGHTA and CDR2 as FQGNSA. CDR3 sequence: CASSRRQGGYEQYF. The CDR3 nucleotides are TGTGCCAGCAGCCGCCGACAGGGAGGGTACGAGCAGTACTTC.

The chain couples TRBV11-2 to TRBJ1-1, with D perhaps matching TRBD1 (5 bases). Trimming cost V 5 bases and J 1 base, with 14 bases left between them. Germline CDR1 and CDR2: SGHAT and FQNNGV. The CDR3 length is 15 residues. In nucleotides, the CDR3 is TGTGCCAGCAGCCGACGGGACCGAGGGAACACTGAAGCTTTCTTT. Translating gives CASSRRDRGNTEAFF.

CDR3 loop: CASSGTKGLHYGYTF. CDR3 coding DNA: TGTGCCAGCAGCGGAACAAAAGGGCTCCACTATGGCTACACCTTC. The chain joins TRBV11-1 to TRBJ1-2; D remains ambiguous. CDR3 size: 15 residues. In germline, CDR1 is SGHAT, CDR2 FQDESV (reference sequence). V was clipped by 5 bases and J by 3 bases, with 16 bases between them.

This clone was seen repeatedly, ten times or more. Other DNA sequences in this sample translate to the same CDR3. This chain joins TRBV5-5 and TRBJ1-4; no firm D call. The CDR3 is made up of 15 amino acids. From germline, CDR1 is SGHKS and CDR2 YYEKEE (reference sequence). Between the trimmed V and J ends, which lost 0 bases and 8 bases, there was a span of 14 bases. The CDR3: CASSLEGTPGEKLFF. CDR3 DNA: TGTGCCAGCAGCTTGGAAGGTACCCCGGGCGAAAAACTGTTTTTT.